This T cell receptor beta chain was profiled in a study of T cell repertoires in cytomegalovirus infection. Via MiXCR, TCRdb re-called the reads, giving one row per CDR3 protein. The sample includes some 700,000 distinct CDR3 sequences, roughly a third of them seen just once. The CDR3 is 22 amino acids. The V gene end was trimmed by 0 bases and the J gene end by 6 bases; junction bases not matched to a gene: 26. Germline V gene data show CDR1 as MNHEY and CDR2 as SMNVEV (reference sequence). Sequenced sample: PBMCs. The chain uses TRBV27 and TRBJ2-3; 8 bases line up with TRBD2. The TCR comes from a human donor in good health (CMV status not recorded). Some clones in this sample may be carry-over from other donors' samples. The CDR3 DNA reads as TGTGCCAGCAGTTTATCCTCCGGTTGGTATAGCGGGGATCTACCGGCCAGGGATACGCAGTATTTT. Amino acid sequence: CASSLSSGWYSGDLPARDTQYF.